The clone carrying this TCR beta chain turned up a few times. Its target is unknown. As for time point: pre-sensitization, week 0. Described treatment: therapeutic diphenylcyclopropenone sensitization with weekly scalp DPC. It was the library that attached unique molecular identifiers to individual cDNA molecules. TCRdb processed the RACE reads anew with MiXCR; each CDR3 protein has one entry. This sample yields 200,000 to 300,000 distinct CDR3 sequences, of which 8.6% are seen a single time; approximately 2.3% belongs to the top ten. This sample stems from a study of human T cells and chemical hapten exposure. In the study overall: While the approximately 25-week study was under way, patients received diphenylcyclopropenone on the scalp every week. Variation in per-sample TCR yields came mainly from small pooled library volume differences. Study outcomes and limitations: As the donors had alopecia, their immune response may differ from healthy people's.

This specimen consisted of whole blood, obtained in connection with sensitization to the hapten diphenylcyclopropenone (DPC). The receptor's source is a woman aged 40 to 50 with alopecia areata. Some clones in this sample may be carry-over from other donors' samples.

The CDR3 sequence is CASSPSGRPPDEQYF. In nucleotides, the CDR3 is TGTGCCAGCAGCCCAAGCGGGAGGCCCCCTGATGAGCAGTACTTC. V and J are TRBV7-9 and TRBJ2-7; 9 bases are shared with TRBD2. Trimming took 5 bases from V and 7 from J; bases not matched to a gene: 12. CDR3 length: 15 residues. Per germline, CDR1 SEHNR and CDR2 FQNEAQ (reference sequence). Variable domain in full (rest from reference TRBV7-9 and TRBJ2-7): DTGVSQNPRHKITKRGQNVTFRCDPISEHNRLYWYRQTLGQGPEFLTYFQNEAQLEKSRLLSDRFSAERPKGSFSTLEIQRTEQGDSAMYLCASSPSGRPPDEQYFGPGTRLTVT.